What follows is one T cell receptor (beta chain) and its context. Antigen specificity is unknown. CD45RO-negative CD8 cells positively selected for CCR7 made up the naive population, which excluded terminally differentiated effector memory CD45RA+ cells. Germline V gene lookup returns CDR1 LGHNA and CDR2 YNFKEQ. Trimming cost V 4 bases and J 3 bases; bases outside gene matches: 17. The CDR3 runs 18 residues. Data came from immunoSEQ multiplex PCR; TCRdb stores just in-frame clones and leaves some out. The sample contains 560,000 or so clones, approximately 96% of which appear only once. These data originate in a study of shared clonotypes between healthy human individuals. Whole-study findings and limits: Relative to their counterparts shared across all four donors, non-shared clonotypes exhibited diminished generation probabilities. In a handful of donors, around 4.5% of naive CD4 clonotypes appeared in common.

The chain joins TRBV4-2 to TRBJ2-7, with 8 bases identical to TRBD1. Sequences were obtained from naive CD8+ T cells sorted from blood. This TCR was sampled from a woman in her 30s in good health. In DNA, the CDR3 is TGTGCCAGCAGCCGGTTCTTACAGGGGGAATCTTTCGGCTACGAGCAGTACTTC. It translates to CASSRFLQGESFGYEQYF.